Below are 2 T cell receptor beta chains sequenced from a single sample in a study of tumor T cells in aggressive B-cell lymphoma (dated by TCRdb to the late 2010s). The library was made by the immunoSEQ multiplex PCR assay. TCRdb provides this immuneACCESS table in a form limited to in-frame rearrangements. Some clones are lacking; in checked studies, under half of them reflect an unresolved V gene, and why the rest are absent is not known. Counted in this sample were roughly 4,000 clones; 94% of them appeared once. 2.1% of the sample is in the top ten clones. Sequences were obtained from tumor tissue. The receptors stem from an adult with diffuse large B cell lymphoma.

J is TRBJ1-1 and V is TRBV7-8; 9 nucleotides line up with TRBD1. Germline V gene sequence: CDR1 SGHVS, CDR2 FQNEAQ. Losses at the gene ends were 1 base for V and 11 bases for J; bases not matched to a gene: 8. This CDR3 has 14 amino acids. The CDR3 loop reads CASSLEPLDRGAFF. CDR3 coding DNA: TGTGCCAGCAGCTTAGAGCCTTTGGACAGGGGCGCTTTCTTT.

This chain links TRBV6-1 with TRBJ2-1; TRBD1 agrees at 8 bases. J was trimmed by 5 bases and V by 6 bases; bases with no gene match: 9. The CDR3 runs 15 residues. Looked up from germline, CDR1 is MNHNS and CDR2 is SASEGT. CDR3 residues: CASSSDRVLDNEQFF. DNA of the CDR3: TGTGCCAGCAGCTCGGACAGGGTGTTAGACAATGAGCAGTTCTTC.